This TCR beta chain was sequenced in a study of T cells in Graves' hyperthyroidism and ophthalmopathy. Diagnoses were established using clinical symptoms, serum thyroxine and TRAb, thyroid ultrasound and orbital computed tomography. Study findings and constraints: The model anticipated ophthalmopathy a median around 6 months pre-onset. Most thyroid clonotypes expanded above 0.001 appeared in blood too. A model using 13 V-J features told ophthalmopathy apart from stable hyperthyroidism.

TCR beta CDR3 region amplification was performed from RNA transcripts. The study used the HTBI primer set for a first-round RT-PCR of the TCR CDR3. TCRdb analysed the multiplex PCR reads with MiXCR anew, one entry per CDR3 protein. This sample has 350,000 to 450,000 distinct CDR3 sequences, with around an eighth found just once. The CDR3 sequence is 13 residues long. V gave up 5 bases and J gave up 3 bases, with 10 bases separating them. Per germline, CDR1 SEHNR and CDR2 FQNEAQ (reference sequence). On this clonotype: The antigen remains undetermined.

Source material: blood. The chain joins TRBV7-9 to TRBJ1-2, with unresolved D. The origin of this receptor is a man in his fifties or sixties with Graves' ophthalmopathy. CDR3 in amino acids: CASSVNSYYGYTF. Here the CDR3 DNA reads TGTGCCAGCAGCGTAAACAGCTACTATGGCTACACCTTC.